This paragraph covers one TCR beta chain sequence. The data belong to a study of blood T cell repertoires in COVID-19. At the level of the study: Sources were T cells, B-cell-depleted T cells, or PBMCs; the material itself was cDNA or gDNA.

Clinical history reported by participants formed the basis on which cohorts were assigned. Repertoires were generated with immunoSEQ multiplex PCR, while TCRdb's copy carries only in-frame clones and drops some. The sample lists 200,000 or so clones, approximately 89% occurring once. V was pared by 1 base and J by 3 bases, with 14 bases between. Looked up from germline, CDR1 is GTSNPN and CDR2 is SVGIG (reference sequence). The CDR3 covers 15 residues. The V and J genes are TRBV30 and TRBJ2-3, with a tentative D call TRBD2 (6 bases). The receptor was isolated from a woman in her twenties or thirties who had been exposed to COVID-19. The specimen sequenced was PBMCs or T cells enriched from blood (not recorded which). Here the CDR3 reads CAWSGTGVRTDTQYF. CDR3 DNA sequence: TGTGCCTGGAGTGGAACGGGAGTACGGACAGATACGCAGTATTTT.